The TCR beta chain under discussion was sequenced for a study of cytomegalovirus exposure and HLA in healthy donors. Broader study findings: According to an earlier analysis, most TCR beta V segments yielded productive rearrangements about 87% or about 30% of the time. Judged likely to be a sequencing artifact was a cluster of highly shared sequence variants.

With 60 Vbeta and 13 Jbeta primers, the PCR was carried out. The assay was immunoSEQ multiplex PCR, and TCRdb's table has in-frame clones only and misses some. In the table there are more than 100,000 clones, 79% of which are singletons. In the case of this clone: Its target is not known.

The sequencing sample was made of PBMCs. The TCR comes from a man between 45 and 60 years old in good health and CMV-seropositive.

The CDR3 reads CASSFFREPTGELFF. DNA of the CDR3: TGTGCCAGCAGTTTTTTTCGGGAGCCCACCGGGGAGCTGTTTTTT. The chain has TRBV28 and TRBJ2-2; D possibly corresponds to TRBD2 (6 bases). The CDR3 runs 15 residues. The germline CDR1 and CDR2 sequences are MDHEN and SYDVKM. The V and J ends lost 3 bases and 4 bases respectively, with 12 bases between them.